This T cell receptor (beta chain) emerged from a study of blood T cells in healthy people across ages. The use of a sample-barcoded 5' primer and a J-beta primer mix characterized a second PCR of about 7 to 12 cycles. Each CDR3 protein is one row after TCRdb ran MiXCR on the 5' RACE reads. Among 1.5 million to 2 million distinct CDR3 sequences listed, 28% were seen once. Findings and caveats of the study: CMV infection status of these donors was not known. TCR beta diversity, measured per million T cells, fell in a roughly linear way with age.

This clonotype has just a few counts. What it binds is not known. In germline, CDR1 is MDHEN, CDR2 SYDVKM. The J segment lost 0 bases and the V segment lost 1 base, leaving 8 bases of the junction unmatched. The CDR3 runs to 18 residues. The rearrangement links TRBV28 to TRBJ1-5; 8 bases agree with TRBD1. Sequencing was done on a sample of blood. This TCR was recovered from a woman in her 30s in good health. DNA of the CDR3: TGTGCCAGCAGTTTATCGGGGACAGGTAAAACTAGCAATCAGCCCCAGCATTTT. This encodes CASSLSGTGKTSNQPQHF. Full variable domain (remainder filled in from reference TRBV28 and TRBJ1-5): DVKVTQSSRYLVKRTGEKVFLECVQDMDHENMFWYRQDPGLGLRLIYFSYDVKMKEKGDIPEGYSVSREKKERFSLILESASTNQTSMYLCASSLSGTGKTSNQPQHFGDGTRLSIL.